This T cell receptor beta chain was captured by sequencing in a study of CD8 T cells in ankylosing spondylitis. The CDR3 runs to 14 residues. Looked up from germline, CDR1 is LNHDA and CDR2 is SQIVND (reference sequence). The V and J ends lost 6 bases and 5 bases respectively, with 15 bases between them. Making use of molecular barcodes, quantitative 5'-RACE generated TCR beta libraries. TCRdb reprocessed the 5' RACE reads with MiXCR, giving one entry per CDR3 protein. Of under 150,000 distinct CDR3 sequences detected, approximately 9.2% appear once; the ten largest clones hold 6% to 8%. The study, taken as a whole, reports: For ankylosing spondylitis blood, a TCR beta motif of seven to nine highly homologous variants appeared characteristic. A CD8+ phenotype characterized the disease-linked clones, which were relatively rare in peripheral blood.

A note on this clonotype: Its specificity is unknown.

The sequence came from a male donor with ankylosing spondylitis. The sample consisted of synovial fluid, either unsorted or a sorted T cell fraction (not recorded which). The rearrangement links TRBV19 to TRBJ2-3; D perhaps matches TRBD2 (6 bases). The CDR3 loop is CASRPGREGDTQYF. Written as DNA, the CDR3 is TGTGCCAGTAGACCTGGGCGGGAAGGAGATACGCAGTATTTT.